A selection of T cell receptor beta chains follows, all from one sample in a study of cytomegalovirus exposure and HLA in healthy donors. Method: immunoSEQ multiplex PCR; TCRdb's copy keeps in-frame clones and lacks some. The sample contains 250,000 to 400,000 clones, roughly 86% of which appear only once. Material for sequencing was PBMCs. These receptors all come from a young man in good health and CMV-seronegative. CDR3s include the opening cysteine and the closing phenylalanine or tryptophan. The D gene is left open where the match is weak. The size field is filled for only some rows; it gives once, few, many or a size class.

CDR3 protein | CDR3 DNA | J gene | clone size | V gene | D gene
CASSSSRGVTGELFF | TGTGCCAGCAGCTCCAGCCGCGGGGTAACCGGGGAGCTGTTTTTT | TRBJ2-2 | . | TRBV5-4 | .
CASSSFFAGTNTGELFF | TGTGCCAGCAGCTCGTTCTTCGCGGGAACGAACACCGGGGAGCTGTTTTTT | TRBJ2-2 | . | TRBV11-3 | .
CASSQDHGTRTDTQYF | TGTGCCAGCAGCCAAGATCACGGGACACGCACAGATACGCAGTATTTT | TRBJ2-3 | . | TRBV4-2 | .
CASSLGTGGQETQYF | TGTGCCAGCAGCTTGGGGACAGGGGGCCAAGAGACCCAGTACTTC | TRBJ2-5 | . | TRBV7-9 | TRBD1
CASRGSSLGNTIYF | TGTGCCAGCAGGGGCAGTTCACTCGGAAACACCATATATTTT | TRBJ1-3 | . | TRBV6-1 | .
CASSYSGGSNEKLFF | TGTGCCAGCAGTTACAGCGGGGGAAGCAATGAAAAACTGTTTTTT | TRBJ1-4 | . | TRBV6-5 | .
CASSLGLEQYF | TGTGCCAGCAGCTTGGGTTTAGAGCAGTACTTC | TRBJ2-7 | . | TRBV5-4 | .
CAWSYSYSYNSPLHF | TGTGCCTGGAGTTACAGTTACTCCTATAATTCACCCCTCCACTTT | TRBJ1-6 | . | TRBV30 | .
CASSLGQGSGQTQYF | TGTGCCAGCAGCTTGGGACAGGGGAGCGGGCAGACCCAGTACTTC | TRBJ2-5 | . | TRBV7-2 | TRBD1
CSVRGQGSTYEQYF | TGCAGCGTTCGCGGACAGGGTTCAACCTACGAGCAGTACTTC | TRBJ2-7 | . | TRBV29-1 | TRBD1
CASRPSSRDRRQINYGYTF | TGTGCCAGCAGACCGTCTTCTCGGGACAGGCGCCAGATTAACTATGGCTACACCTTC | TRBJ1-2 | . | TRBV11-2 | TRBD1
CATSRVRQGSYNEQFF | TGTGCCACCAGCAGAGTTCGACAGGGATCCTACAATGAGCAGTTCTTC | TRBJ2-1 | . | TRBV15 | TRBD1
CASSQNRGRTEAFF | TGTGCCAGCAGCCAAAACAGGGGACGCACTGAAGCTTTCTTT | TRBJ1-1 | . | TRBV7-2 | TRBD1
CASSPYVQDTEAFF | TGTGCCAGCTCACCGTACGTTCAGGACACTGAAGCTTTCTTT | TRBJ1-1 | . | TRBV18 | .
CAISEMQGTASPLHF | TGTGCCATCAGTGAGATGCAGGGAACTGCTTCACCCCTCCACTTT | TRBJ1-6 | . | TRBV10-3 | .
CASSPTTDFYGYTF | TGTGCCAGCAGCCCCACGACGGACTTCTATGGCTACACCTTC | TRBJ1-2 | . | TRBV11-2 | .
CASSQAEGSGNTIYF | TGCGCCAGCAGCCAAGCGGAGGGGTCTGGAAACACCATATATTTT | TRBJ1-3 | . | TRBV4-1 | .
CASSRGGDEQFF | TGTGCCAGCAGCCGAGGGGGCGATGAGCAGTTCTTC | TRBJ2-1 | few | TRBV5-4 | TRBD1
CASSFQGLAGGTYNEQFF | TGCGCCAGCAGCTTCCAAGGACTAGCGGGGGGTACCTACAATGAGCAGTTCTTC | TRBJ2-1 | . | TRBV5-1 | TRBD2
CASSLMTSGEQYF | TGTGCCAGCAGCTTAATGACTAGCGGCGAGCAGTACTTC | TRBJ2-7 | . | TRBV13 | TRBD2
CASIDWAARTSPNTGELFF | TGTGCCAGTATAGATTGGGCAGCGAGGACTTCCCCGAACACCGGGGAGCTGTTTTTT | TRBJ2-2 | . | TRBV19 | .
CASSPGTGQVGYTF | TGTGCCAGCTCTCCCGGGACAGGGCAGGTTGGCTACACCTTC | TRBJ1-2 | . | TRBV18 | TRBD1
CASSPAGVDYGYTF | TGCGCCAGCAGCCCGGCGGGGGTGGACTATGGCTACACCTTC | TRBJ1-2 | once | TRBV4-3 | .
CASSGGTGQFF | TGTGCCAGCAGCGGTGGGACAGGGCAGTTCTTC | TRBJ2-1 | . | TRBV13 | TRBD1
CASSALGTGNSYEQYF | TGTGCCAGCAGTGCCCTAGGGACAGGCAACTCCTACGAGCAGTACTTC | TRBJ2-7 | once | TRBV25-1 | TRBD1
CVGDEQYF | TGTGTCGGGGACGAGCAGTACTTC | TRBJ2-7 | . | TRBV12-5 | .
CASSVEQGAGEKLFF | TGTGCCAGCAGCGTAGAGCAGGGGGCCGGTGAAAAACTGTTTTTT | TRBJ1-4 | once | TRBV9 | TRBD1
CASTLPGQGLDTQYF | TGTGCCAGCACCTTACCGGGACAGGGGTTAGATACGCAGTATTTT | TRBJ2-3 | . | TRBV5-4 | TRBD1
CASSLRGTGELFF | TGTGCCAGCAGTTTACGAGGGACCGGGGAGCTGTTTTTT | TRBJ2-2 | . | TRBV27 | .
CATSGANSYEQYF | TGTGCCACTAGCGGGGCGAATTCCTACGAGCAGTACTTC | TRBJ2-7 | . | TRBV6-1 | TRBD2
CASEELAGEPRDIQYF | TGTGCCAGCGAAGAATTAGCGGGGGAGCCTAGGGACATTCAGTACTTC | TRBJ2-4 | . | TRBV2 | TRBD2
CASSLRQEATDTQYF | TGTGCCAGCAGCTTGCGTCAGGAGGCGACAGATACGCAGTATTTT | TRBJ2-3 | . | TRBV5-5 | .
CASSGIEAGANVLTF | TGTGCCAGCAGCGGGATAGAGGCTGGGGCCAACGTCCTGACTTTC | TRBJ2-6 | . | TRBV6-5 | .
CASSPLGTSNTEAFF | TGTGCCAGCAGCCCGCTAGGGACATCTAACACTGAAGCTTTCTTT | TRBJ1-1 | . | TRBV5-5 | .
CSVGGLSVTDTQYF | TGCAGCGTTGGAGGACTTAGCGTCACGGATACGCAGTATTTT | TRBJ2-3 | . | TRBV29-1 | .
CASRSRRQANTGELFF | TGTGCCAGCAGGTCCAGGCGTCAAGCGAACACCGGGGAGCTGTTTTTT | TRBJ2-2 | . | TRBV2 | .
CAALRQGVGYTF | TGTGCCGCGCTTAGGCAGGGTGTTGGCTACACCTTC | TRBJ1-2 | . | TRBV7-8 | .
CASSPWRGAHTGELFF | TGTGCCAGCAGCCCCTGGCGGGGGGCCCACACCGGGGAGCTGTTTTTT | TRBJ2-2 | . | TRBV9 | TRBD2
CASSGRGGTDTQYF | TGTGCCAGCAGTGGTCGGGGAGGCACAGATACGCAGTATTTT | TRBJ2-3 | . | TRBV7-9 | .
CASSFKGTLSGNTIYF | TGTGCCAGCAGCTTTAAAGGGACACTATCTGGAAACACCATATATTTT | TRBJ1-3 | . | TRBV5-4 | .
CAWNRLAGMNEQFF | TGTGCCTGGAATCGACTAGCGGGGATGAATGAGCAGTTCTTC | TRBJ2-1 | . | TRBV30 | TRBD2
CASSEDRANSPLHF | TGTGCCAGCAGTGAAGACAGGGCGAATTCACCCCTCCACTTT | TRBJ1-6 | few | TRBV6-4 | TRBD1
CASSDQGAGNQPQHF | TGTGCCAGCAGTGATCAAGGGGCAGGCAATCAGCCCCAGCATTTT | TRBJ1-5 | . | TRBV2 | .